Below, 5 T cell receptor beta chains from the same sample are listed, as sequenced in a study of PD-L1 blockade in urothelial cancer. Time point meaning: peripheral blood 6 weeks after treatment start. TCRdb's table, derived via immunoSEQ multiplex PCR, lists solely in-frame clones and lacks some. The data contain about 45,000 clones, roughly four fifths of them singletons. Sequencing was performed on PBMCs, taken around atezolizumab (anti-PD-L1) treatment. The source of these receptors is a man aged 55-75 years with urothelial cancer.

The chain uses TRBV30 and TRBJ2-1, with 7 bases lining up with TRBD2. Germline loops: CDR1 GTSNPN, CDR2 SVGIG (reference sequence). J lost 0 bases, V lost 4 bases, and 6 bases had no gene match. The CDR3 is made up of 15 amino acids. Here the CDR3 reads CAWKVAGVSYNEQFF. CDR3 sequence (DNA): TGTGCCTGGAAAGTCGCGGGAGTCTCCTACAATGAGCAGTTCTTC.

CDR3 DNA: TGTGCCATCAGTGGGCTTTCGGAGTCGGCGAACACCGGGGAGCTGTTTTTT. Translating it yields CAISGLSESANTGELFF. The chain combines TRBV10-3 with TRBJ2-2; D not resolved. The CDR3 is 17 amino acids. Germline loops: CDR1 ENHRY, CDR2 SYGVKD. Trimming took 4 bases from V and 0 from J, leaving 15 bases between them.

The V call is TRBV28, the J call TRBJ1-6; D not resolved. The V end lost 6 bases, the J end lost 9 bases, and 15 bases lay between the germline ends. This CDR3 has 14 amino acids. Per the germline V gene, CDR1 is MDHEN and CDR2 is SYDVKM. CDR3 amino acids: CASSPDPAGSPLHF. In DNA form, the CDR3 reads TGTGCCAGCAGCCCGGACCCGGCGGGTTCACCCCTCCACTTT. The full variable domain, rest sourced from reference TRBV28 and TRBJ1-6, is DVKVTQSSRYLVKRTGEKVFLECVQDMDHENMFWYRQDPGLGLRLIYFSYDVKMKEKGDIPEGYSVSREKKERFSLILESASTNQTSMYLCASSPDPAGSPLHFGNGTRLTVT.

The chain employs TRBV6-5 and TRBJ2-1; 11 nucleotides agree with TRBD2. V was clipped by 8 bases and J by 9 bases; unmatched bases: 6. The CDR3 length is 13 residues. Germline V gives CDR1 MNHEY, CDR2 SVGAGI. CDR3 residues: CASLSGRGGEQFF. The CDR3, as DNA: TGTGCCAGCCTTAGCGGGAGGGGAGGTGAGCAGTTCTTC.

The chain recombines TRBV6-5 with TRBJ1-1, with 11 bases identical to TRBD1. In germline, CDR1 is MNHEY, CDR2 SVGAGI. The CDR3 extends over 15 amino acids. J gave up 5 bases and V 8 bases, and 10 bases lay outside the gene matches. CDR3 region: CASGAPGQGVTEAFF. CDR3 DNA: TGTGCCAGCGGGGCCCCGGGACAGGGGGTAACTGAAGCTTTCTTT.